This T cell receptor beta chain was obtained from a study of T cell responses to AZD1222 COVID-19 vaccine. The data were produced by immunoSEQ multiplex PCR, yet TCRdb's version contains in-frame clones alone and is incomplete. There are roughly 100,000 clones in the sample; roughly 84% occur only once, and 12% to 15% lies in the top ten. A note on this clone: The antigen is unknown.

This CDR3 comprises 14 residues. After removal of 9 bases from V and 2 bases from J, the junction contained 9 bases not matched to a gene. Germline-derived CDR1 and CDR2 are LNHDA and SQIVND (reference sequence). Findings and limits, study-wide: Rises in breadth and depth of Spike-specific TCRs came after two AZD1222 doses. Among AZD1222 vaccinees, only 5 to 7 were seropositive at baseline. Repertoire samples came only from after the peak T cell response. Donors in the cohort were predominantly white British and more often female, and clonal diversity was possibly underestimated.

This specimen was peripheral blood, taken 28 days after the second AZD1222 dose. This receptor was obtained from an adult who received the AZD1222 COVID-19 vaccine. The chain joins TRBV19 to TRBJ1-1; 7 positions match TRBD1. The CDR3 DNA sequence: TGTGCCAGCCGCGTTACAGGGGAAAACACTGAAGCTTTCTTT. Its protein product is CASRVTGENTEAFF. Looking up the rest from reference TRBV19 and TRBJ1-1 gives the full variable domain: DGGITQSPKYLFRKEGQNVTLSCEQNLNHDAMYWYRQDPGQGLRLIYYSQIVNDFQKGDIAEGYSVSREKKESFPLTVTSAQKNPTAFYLCASRVTGENTEAFFGQGTRLTVV.